This TCR beta chain is drawn from a study of patients and donors after allogeneic stem cell transplantation. TCRdb redid the calling of the RT-PCR reads with MiXCR, one entry per CDR3 protein. This sample has about 410,000 distinct CDR3 sequences; under 20% occur once, and the top ten carry 7% to 7.5%. Trimming at V came to 6 bases and at J to 2 bases, leaving 4 bases not matched to a gene. CDR3 size: 13 residues. CDR1 is MNHEY and CDR2 is SMNVEV in the germline V gene (reference sequence). Only a few counts were recorded for this clonotype. This clone may be a read error of a much larger clone one base away.

The sample taken for sequencing was blood, either unsorted or a sorted T cell fraction (not recorded which). This TCR derives from a human donor who was either an allogeneic HSCT recipient or a stem cell or donor lymphocyte infusion donor (not recorded which). It is not recorded whose cells these are; they may come from a transplant donor. The chain recombines TRBV27 with TRBJ2-7; TRBD2 matches at 7 bases. CDR3 residues: CASRASGTYEQYF. The CDR3 DNA reads as TGTGCCAGCAGGGCTAGCGGTACCTACGAGCAGTACTTC.